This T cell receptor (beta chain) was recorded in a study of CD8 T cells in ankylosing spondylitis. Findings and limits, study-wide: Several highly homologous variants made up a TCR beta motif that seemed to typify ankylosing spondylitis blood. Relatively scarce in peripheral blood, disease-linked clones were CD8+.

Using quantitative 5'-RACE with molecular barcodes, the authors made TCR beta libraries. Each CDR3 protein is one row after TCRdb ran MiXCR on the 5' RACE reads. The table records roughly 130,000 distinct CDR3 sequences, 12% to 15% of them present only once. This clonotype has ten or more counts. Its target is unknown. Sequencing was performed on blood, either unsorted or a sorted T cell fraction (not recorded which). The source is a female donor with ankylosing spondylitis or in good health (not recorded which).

The CDR3 is CSATSQGQDPYEQYF. CDR3 DNA: TGCAGTGCCACCTCACAGGGACAGGACCCCTACGAGCAGTACTTC. The chain couples TRBV20-1 to TRBJ2-7, with TRBD1 matching 8 bases. V was clipped by 6 bases and J by 2 bases; unmatched bases: 12. CDR3 length: 15 residues. The V gene's germline CDR1 is DFQATT and CDR2 SNEGSKA (reference sequence).